The sequence of this T cell receptor (beta chain) was determined in a study of human T cells and chemical hapten exposure. Germline V lookup: CDR1 KGHDR, CDR2 SFDVKD. The CDR3 has 13 amino acids. The V end lost 8 bases, the J end lost 0 bases, and 6 bases lay between the germline ends. Indicated time point: patch test 2, 6 weeks after DPC sensitization. Treatment described: therapeutic diphenylcyclopropenone sensitization with weekly scalp DPC. It was from unfractionated whole blood that total RNA was extracted. One entry per CDR3 protein, called by TCRdb with MiXCR from the RACE reads. The sample includes under 450,000 distinct CDR3 sequences, under 6.5% seen only once; the top ten take about 5.4%.

The sequence was obtained from a woman aged 18-29 years with alopecia areata. Some clones in this sample may be carry-over from other donors' samples. Here the sequenced sample was whole blood, taken in connection with sensitization to the hapten diphenylcyclopropenone (DPC). This chain links TRBV24-1 with TRBJ2-2, with D perhaps TRBD1 (5 bases). The CDR3 nucleotides are TGTGCCACCACAGGGCCGAACACCGGGGAGCTGTTTTTT. Its protein is CATTGPNTGELFF.